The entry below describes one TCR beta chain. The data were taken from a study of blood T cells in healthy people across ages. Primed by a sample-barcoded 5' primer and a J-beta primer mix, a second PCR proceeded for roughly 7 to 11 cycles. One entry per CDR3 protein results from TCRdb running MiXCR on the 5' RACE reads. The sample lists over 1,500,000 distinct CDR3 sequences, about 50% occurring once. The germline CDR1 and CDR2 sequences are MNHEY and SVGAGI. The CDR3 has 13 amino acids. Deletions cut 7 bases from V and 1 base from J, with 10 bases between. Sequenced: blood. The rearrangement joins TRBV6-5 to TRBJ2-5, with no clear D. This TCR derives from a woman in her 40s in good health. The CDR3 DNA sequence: TGTGCCAGCAACAACAGAATCCAAGAGACCCAGTACTTC. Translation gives CASNNRIQETQYF.